These 23 T cell receptor beta chains were all obtained from the same sample, sequenced in a study of Ad26.COV2.S vaccination and SARS-CoV-2 variants. Profiled with immunoSEQ multiplex PCR; TCRdb holds only in-frame clones, not every one. Seen here are 120,000 to 150,000 clones, more than 80% observed once, and the top ten hold approximately 5%. Sequenced material: peripheral blood, taken after recovery from COVID-19. The receptor source for this set is a human donor who had recovered from COVID-19.

This clone came up once. This chain connects TRBV7-6 to TRBJ2-3; a possible D gene is TRBD1 (5 bases). Between the trimmed V and J ends, which lost 5 bases and 5 bases, there was a span of 11 bases. CDR1 SGHVS and CDR2 FNYEAQ come from the germline V gene. This CDR3 has 13 amino acids. CDR3 DNA sequence: TGTGCCAGCAGCGACGTTCAGGGAGATACGCAGTATTTT. It is translated as CASSDVQGDTQYF.

The gene calls are TRBV30 and TRBJ1-3; D gene uncertain. The germline V and J ends were trimmed by 7 bases and 3 bases, with 16 bases remaining between them. CDR1 and CDR2 (germline): GTSNPN, SVGIG (reference sequence). The CDR3 extends over 14 amino acids. This CDR3 is CASDPEGGGNTIYF. The CDR3 DNA sequence: TGTGCCTCTGACCCGGAGGGAGGTGGAAACACCATATATTTT.

The genes are TRBV12-5 and TRBJ2-3; D is unclear. The CDR3 has 15 amino acids. Trimming took off 8 bases at V and 2 bases at J, with 17 bases between the two ends. The germline V gene has CDR1 LGHNT and CDR2 FRNRAP. In nucleotides, the CDR3 is TGTGCTAGTCGATCGGCTCGTAATGACACAGATACGCAGTATTTT. It codes for CASRSARNDTDTQYF.

The chain joins TRBV28 to TRBJ1-4; no firm D call. The CDR3 contains 15 residues. Germline-derived CDR1 and CDR2 are MDHEN and SYDVKM. Trimming cost V 3 bases and J 0 bases, with 8 bases left between them. Here the CDR3 DNA reads TGTGCCAGCAGTTTGGGTCCTGCAACTAATGAAAAACTGTTTTTT. Protein product: CASSLGPATNEKLFF.

The V gene is TRBV2, the J gene TRBJ2-1; 8 bases match TRBD1. The V gene end was trimmed by 6 bases and the J gene end by 4 bases; junction bases not matched to a gene: 2. The germline CDR1 and CDR2 sequences are SNHLY and FYNNEI. The CDR3 spans 13 residues. CDR3 coding DNA: TGTGCCAGCAGGGACAGGGTGTACAATGAGCAGTTCTTC. This encodes CASRDRVYNEQFF.

This chain links TRBV30 with TRBJ1-5; tentative D call: TRBD1 (5 bases). Trimming took 3 bases from V and 2 from J, leaving 14 bases between them. The CDR3 consists of 15 residues. Germline V gene lookup returns CDR1 GTSNPN and CDR2 SVGIG (reference sequence). The CDR3 DNA reads as TGTGCCTGGAGCCTAGGGGAGATGGGCAATCAGCCCCAGCATTTT. It encodes CAWSLGEMGNQPQHF.

This chain uses TRBV6-2 or TRBV6-3 with TRBJ2-7, with 10 bases that match TRBD2. The CDR3 covers 17 residues. Germline loops: CDR1 MNHEY, CDR2 SVGEGT. Trimming removed 6 bases from V and 1 base from J; junction bases left unmatched: 12. CDR3 in amino acids: CASSPTTSGDLSYEQYF. CDR3 sequence (DNA): TGTGCCAGCAGCCCGACCACTAGCGGGGACTTGTCCTACGAGCAGTACTTC.

The chain couples TRBV5-6 to TRBJ1-1; no definite D call. Deletions cut 1 base from V and 7 bases from J, with 5 bases between. Germline-derived CDR1 and CDR2 are SGHDT and YYEEEE. The CDR3 sequence is 11 residues long. CDR3 DNA sequence: TGTGCCAGCAGCTTGTTTAGTGAAGCTTTCTTT. This translates into CASSLFSEAFF. Full variable domain (remainder filled in from reference TRBV5-6 and TRBJ1-1): DAGVTQSPTHLIKTRGQQVTLRCSPKSGHDTVSWYQQALGQGPQFIFQYYEEEERQRGNFPDRFSGHQFPNYSSELNVNALLLGDSALYLCASSLFSEAFFGQGTRLTVV.

In this sample, this clone turned up once. The chain couples TRBV14 to TRBJ2-3; 8 bases are shared with TRBD2. Germline V lookup: CDR1 SGHDN, CDR2 FVKESK. J gave up 3 bases and V 4 bases, and 9 bases lay outside the gene matches. There are 16 residues in the CDR3. CDR3 coding DNA: TGTGCCAGCAGCCCAAAGAAGCGGGGGACTACAGATACGCAGTATTTT. Translated, it gives CASSPKKRGTTDTQYF. The entire variable domain, with the rest obtained from reference TRBV14 and TRBJ2-3, is as follows: EAGVTQFPSHSVIEKGQTVTLRCDPISGHDNLYWYRRVMGKEIKFLLHFVKESKQDESGMPNNRFLAERTGGTYSTLKVQPAELEDSGVYFCASSPKKRGTTDTQYFGPGTRLTVL.

This clone has more than one count but fewer than ten. The V gene is TRBV4-1, the J gene TRBJ1-5, with a tentative D call TRBD1 (6 bases). The CDR3 extends over 17 amino acids. The germline gives CDR1 MGHRA, CDR2 YSYEKL. Trimming took off 4 bases at V and 0 bases at J, with 16 bases between the two ends. CDR3: CASSPGSDRFSNQPQHF. Written as DNA, the CDR3 is TGCGCCAGCAGCCCAGGGTCTGACAGGTTTAGCAATCAGCCCCAGCATTTT.

The chain has TRBV9 and TRBJ2-3, with no clear D. CDR1 and CDR2 from the germline V gene are SGDLS and YYNGEE. The V end lost 4 bases, the J end lost 2 bases, and 2 bases lay between the germline ends. This CDR3 has 11 amino acids. The CDR3 region is CASSLTDTQYF. The CDR3 DNA reads as TGTGCCAGCAGCCTCACAGATACGCAGTATTTT.

The rearrangement links TRBV28 to TRBJ2-2; D not resolved. The CDR3 is 14 amino acids. The V end lost 3 bases, the J end lost 3 bases, and 8 bases lay between the germline ends. The germline V gene has CDR1 MDHEN and CDR2 SYDVKM. Here the CDR3 reads CASSFYSYTGELFF. The DNA for the CDR3 is TGTGCCAGCAGTTTTTACAGCTACACCGGGGAGCTGTTTTTT.

V gene TRBV9 combines with J gene TRBJ2-3, with 15 bases aligning to TRBD2. The germline gives CDR1 SGDLS, CDR2 YYNGEE. The CDR3 has 15 amino acids. Germline trimming cut 4 bases from V and 6 bases from J; bases unmatched to any gene: 3. The chain's CDR3 is CASSPGTSGRDTQYF. The CDR3 DNA is TGTGCCAGCAGCCCCGGGACTAGCGGGAGGGATACGCAGTATTTT.

The chain combines TRBV5-1 with TRBJ2-3; D remains unclear. Trimming left V 0 bases short and J 1 base short, with 3 bases between. CDR1 and CDR2 from the germline V gene are SGHRS and YFSETQ. This CDR3 is built from 13 residues. CDR3 sequence (DNA): TGCGCCAGCAGCTTGGGACGCACAGATACGCAGTATTTT. Amino acid sequence: CASSLGRTDTQYF.

Points on this clone: The sample contains more than one DNA sequence encoding this CDR3. This sequence joins TRBV12-3 or TRBV12-4 and TRBJ1-5; D ambiguous. Trimming removed 2 bases from V and 1 base from J, with 3 bases in between. This CDR3 has 13 amino acids. CDR3 in amino acids: CASSLRSNQPQHF. The CDR3, as DNA: TGTGCCAGCAGTTTACGCAGCAATCAGCCCCAGCATTTT.

The chain uses TRBV7-2 and TRBJ1-5; D is perhaps TRBD1 (6 bases). CDR3 size: 13 residues. Trimming shortened V by 5 bases and J by 4 bases, and 9 bases separated the two germline ends. CDR1 and CDR2 from the germline V gene are SGHTA and FQGNSA. The CDR3 sequence: CASSVQGNQPQHF. The CDR3 bases are TGTGCCAGCAGCGTACAGGGTAATCAGCCCCAGCATTTT.

V and J are TRBV4-1 and TRBJ2-1; D is unresolved. The germline V and J ends were trimmed by 2 bases and 6 bases, with 8 bases remaining between them. This CDR3 contains 13 residues. CDR1 MGHRA and CDR2 YSYEKL come from the germline V gene. CDR3 sequence reads: CASSQRWGNEQFF. The CDR3 nucleotides read TGCGCCAGCAGCCAACGATGGGGCAATGAGCAGTTCTTC.

This clone has a handful of counts. The chain carries TRBV15 and TRBJ2-7; D is ambiguous. Germline values: CDR1 LNHNV, CDR2 YYDKDF (reference sequence). The V end lost 0 bases, the J end lost 0 bases, and 9 bases lay between the germline ends. This CDR3 spans 15 amino acids. The CDR3 region is CATSREGAPSYEQYF. The CDR3 region has the DNA TGTGCCACCAGCAGAGAGGGCGCCCCCTCCTACGAGCAGTACTTC.

This clone was recorded a few times. The V call is TRBV7-8, the J call TRBJ1-4, with a possible D match to TRBD1 (5 bases). This CDR3 is built from 17 residues. In germline, CDR1 is SGHVS, CDR2 FQNEAQ. V was cut by 4 bases and J by 7 bases, with 22 bases left in between. The CDR3 region has the DNA TGTGCCAGCAGCTCTGAGGGTTTGGGGACGGAAGCTGAAAAACTGTTTTTT. It encodes CASSSEGLGTEAEKLFF.

This rearrangement joins TRBV30 to TRBJ1-6; possibly TRBD1 for D (6 bases). This CDR3 region has 14 residues. Germline V gene data show CDR1 as GTSNPN and CDR2 as SVGIG (reference sequence). The ends were cut back, 4 bases at V and 4 bases at J, with 11 bases in the middle. CDR3 residues: CAWTGEAYNSPLHF. In DNA form, the CDR3 reads TGTGCCTGGACAGGGGAAGCTTATAATTCACCCCTCCACTTT.

The chain recombines TRBV5-4 with TRBJ2-7; a possible D gene is TRBD1 (6 bases). Germline V lookup: CDR1 SGHNT, CDR2 YYREEE (reference sequence). The CDR3 length is 15 residues. V shed 0 bases and J shed 5 bases, with 15 bases lying between them. The CDR3 region is CASSLGDTTPHEQYF. The CDR3 region has the DNA TGTGCCAGCAGCTTGGGGGACACCACGCCCCACGAGCAGTACTTC.

The rearrangement uses TRBV2 and TRBJ2-7; D is unclear. Trimming removed 2 bases at V and 0 bases at J, with 8 bases between. Per germline, CDR1 SNHLY and CDR2 FYNNEI. The length of the CDR3 is 14 residues. The CDR3 DNA follows: TGTGCCAGCAGTGAAACACCCCGCTCCTACGAGCAGTACTTC. Amino acid sequence: CASSETPRSYEQYF.

The chain recombines TRBV19 with TRBJ1-4; TRBD1 is a possible D gene (5 bases). V lost 7 bases to trimming and J lost 2 bases, with 20 bases between them. CDR1 is LNHDA, CDR2 SQIVND, per germline (reference sequence). The CDR3 has 17 amino acids. The CDR3 DNA sequence: TGTGCCAGTAAAGGTACCGGGAGGGGAAGGACTAATGAAAAACTGTTTTTT. It codes for CASKGTGRGRTNEKLFF.